The 19 T cell receptor beta chains presented below share a single source sample, sequenced in a study of T cell responses to AZD1222 COVID-19 vaccine. Sequenced by immunoSEQ multiplex PCR; TCRdb stores in-frame clones only, minus some. The sample has some 97,000 clones, roughly 89% seen once. Sequences were derived from peripheral blood, sampled on day 0 of AZD1222 vaccination. All receptors come from an adult in good health.

The CDR3 sequence is CASRATRDYEQYF. CDR3 sequence (DNA): TGTGCCAGCCGAGCTACACGAGACTACGAGCAGTACTTC. This chain joins TRBV6-5 and TRBJ2-7; no reliable D call. The CDR3 runs to 13 residues. CDR1 MNHEY and CDR2 SVGAGI come from the germline V gene. V was pared by 8 bases and J by 3 bases, with 14 bases between.

The V call is TRBV7-9, the J call TRBJ2-5, with 7 nucleotides matching TRBD2. V lost 2 bases, J lost 5 bases, and 2 bases stayed unmatched. The CDR3 sequence is 13 residues long. Germline CDR1 reads SEHNR; CDR2 reads FQNEAQ (reference sequence). The CDR3 DNA is TGTGCCAGCAGCTTAAGGGAGGGGGAGACCCAGTACTTC. Amino acid sequence: CASSLREGETQYF.

V usage is TRBV13 and J usage is TRBJ1-2, with D possibly TRBD1 on 5 matching bases. Germline CDR1 reads PRHDT; CDR2 reads FYEKMQ (reference sequence). The V end lost 3 bases, the J end lost 8 bases, and 22 bases lay between the germline ends. The CDR3 spans 16 residues. The CDR3 bases are TGTGCCAGCAGCTTCTTGGGGGTGGACACGTCGGGCGGCTACACCTTC. Translating gives CASSFLGVDTSGGYTF.

The chain uses TRBV3-1 (or the pseudogene TRBV3-2) and TRBJ1-1; TRBD1 aligns across 7 bases. Germline CDR1 reads LGHDT; CDR2 reads YNNKEL (reference sequence). The CDR3 is 15 residues long. V was pared by 0 bases and J by 0 bases, with 1 base of the junction left unmatched. In nucleotides, the CDR3 is TGTGCCAGCAGCCAAGAAGGGGGCTTGAACACTGAAGCTTTCTTT. Translating gives CASSQEGGLNTEAFF.

The chain employs TRBV7-9 and TRBJ1-1; D not resolved. With 6 bases removed from V and 4 bases from J, the gap between germline ends came to 12 bases. The CDR3 consists of 13 residues. Germline assignment: CDR1 SEHNR and CDR2 FQNEAQ (reference sequence). CDR3 coding DNA: TGTGCCAGCAGGAGGGAGGTTTCCACTGAAGCTTTCTTT. This codes for CASRREVSTEAFF.

The rearrangement joins TRBV5-1 to TRBJ2-3; 9 bases line up with TRBD2. The CDR3 runs 17 residues. CDR1 SGHRS and CDR2 YFSETQ come from the germline V gene. The V gene end was trimmed by 0 bases and the J gene end by 5 bases; junction bases not matched to a gene: 10. CDR3 sequence reads: CASSLGLGLAGKDTQYF. The CDR3 DNA follows: TGCGCCAGCAGCTTGGGTCTGGGGCTAGCGGGAAAAGATACGCAGTATTTT.

The V call is TRBV4-1, the J call TRBJ2-5, with a possible D match to TRBD2 (6 bases). V was pared by 7 bases and J by 3 bases, with 15 bases between. CDR1 and CDR2 from the germline V gene are MGHRA and YSYEKL. This CDR3 is 14 amino acids long. This CDR3 is CASITGEGEETQYF. CDR3 DNA sequence: TGCGCCAGCATAACGGGAGAAGGGGAAGAGACCCAGTACTTC.

The J gene is TRBJ1-2, the V gene TRBV11-3; D call uncertain. The CDR3 is 13 amino acids. The V end lost 4 bases, the J end lost 8 bases, and 14 bases lay between the germline ends. Germline V gene sequence: CDR1 SGHNT, CDR2 YENEEA. The CDR3 DNA is TGTGCCAGCAGCTCTGGGGAGGCGCGCGGCTACACCTTC. Its protein product is CASSSGEARGYTF.

The rearrangement uses TRBV4-1 and TRBJ2-7; D is possibly TRBD1 (5 bases). Per germline, CDR1 MGHRA and CDR2 YSYEKL. V was shortened by 2 bases and J by 5 bases, with 19 bases between the two germline ends. The CDR3 runs to 16 residues. CDR3 DNA: TGCGCCAGCAGCCAATCCCCGTTACAGGCTCCAAACGAGCAGTACTTC. This sequence encodes CASSQSPLQAPNEQYF.

This sequence joins TRBV5-8 and TRBJ2-7; 10 bases fit TRBD1. V was pared by 4 bases and J by 0 bases, with 4 bases of the junction left unmatched. The CDR3 loop spans 15 amino acids. Germline-derived CDR1 and CDR2 are SGHTS and YDEGEE. As DNA, the CDR3 is TGTGCCAGCAGCGGACGACAGGGGGCCTCCTACGAGCAGTACTTC. This encodes CASSGRQGASYEQYF.

The chain combines TRBV3-1 (or the pseudogene TRBV3-2) with TRBJ2-1, with 10 bases lining up with TRBD1. The CDR3 runs 16 residues. The J segment lost 5 bases and the V segment lost 3 bases, leaving 7 bases of the junction unmatched. Germline V CDR1 and CDR2: LGHDT, YNNKEL (reference sequence). CDR3 amino acids: CASSHRTGGVHNEQFF. CDR3 DNA sequence: TGTGCCAGCAGCCACCGGACAGGGGGAGTCCACAATGAGCAGTTCTTC.

The chain combines TRBV5-8 with TRBJ1-6; D is undetermined. The CDR3 has 13 residues. The V end was cut by 1 base, the J end by 9 bases, with 8 bases between. Germline V CDR1 and CDR2: SGHTS, YDEGEE. The chain's CDR3 is CASSLIGFSPLHF. CDR3 nucleotide sequence: TGTGCCAGCAGCTTGATCGGATTTTCACCCCTCCACTTT.

V gene TRBV19 combines with J gene TRBJ2-6; no definite D call. The CDR3 is made up of 21 amino acids. Trimming removed 0 bases from V and 0 bases from J, with 21 bases in between. Germline V gene data show CDR1 as LNHDA and CDR2 as SQIVND (reference sequence). The CDR3, as DNA: TGTGCCAGTAGTATAGAGAGTCTGACCCTGACCACTGGCTCTGGGGCCAACGTCCTGACTTTC. Protein sequence: CASSIESLTLTTGSGANVLTF.

V and J are TRBV5-1 and TRBJ1-1, with D perhaps TRBD1 (5 bases). The CDR3 extends over 15 amino acids. Per the germline V gene, CDR1 is SGHRS and CDR2 is YFSETQ. V lost 6 bases, J lost 2 bases, and 17 bases lay in between. CDR3 in amino acids: CASTPGGRENTEAFF. The CDR3 DNA sequence: TGCGCCAGCACCCCTGGGGGAAGGGAAAACACTGAAGCTTTCTTT. Together with reference TRBV5-1 and TRBJ1-1, the CDR3 gives the full variable domain: KAGVTQTPRYLIKTRGQQVTLSCSPISGHRSVSWYQQTPGQGLQFLFEYFSETQRNKGNFPGRFSGRQFSNSRSEMNVSTLELGDSALYLCASTPGGRENTEAFFGQGTRLTVV.

The rearrangement joins TRBV4-2 to TRBJ1-4; D unclear. Germline V CDR1 and CDR2: LGHNA, YNFKEQ. Trimming removed 4 bases at V and 2 bases at J, with 8 bases between. The CDR3 length is 14 residues. The CDR3 DNA sequence: TGTGCCAGCAGCCCGTTAGGGACTAATGAAAAACTGTTTTTT. This sequence encodes CASSPLGTNEKLFF.

The genes are TRBV28 and TRBJ1-5; D is undetermined. The CDR3 sequence is 14 residues long. Germline V gene sequence: CDR1 MDHEN, CDR2 SYDVKM. V was pared by 5 bases and J by 3 bases, with 11 bases between. CDR3: CASSAGGTNQPQHF. CDR3 nucleotide sequence: TGTGCCAGCAGTGCAGGAGGCACCAATCAGCCCCAGCATTTT.

The rearrangement uses TRBV28 and TRBJ1-5; unclear D gene. The CDR3 is 12 residues long. The V end was cut by 6 bases, the J end by 4 bases, with 7 bases between. CDR1 is MDHEN and CDR2 is SYDVKM in the germline V gene. CDR3 sequence: CASSPWNQPQHF. Written as DNA, the CDR3 is TGTGCCAGCAGCCCGTGGAATCAGCCCCAGCATTTT.

V gene TRBV7-2 combines with J gene TRBJ1-4; maybe TRBD1 (6 bases). Trimming left V 6 bases short and J 3 bases short, with 11 bases between. The CDR3 has 14 amino acids. The germline V gene encodes CDR1 SGHTA and CDR2 FQGNSA. The CDR3 spells CASRRDRSNEKLFF. The DNA for the CDR3 is TGTGCCAGCAGACGTGACAGGTCTAATGAAAAACTGTTTTTT.

The CDR3 coding sequence is TGTGCCTGGAGTTTAGGACAGCTCTATGGCTACACCTTC. This encodes CAWSLGQLYGYTF. V and J are TRBV30 and TRBJ1-2; TRBD1 is a possible D gene (6 bases). Germline CDR1 GTSNPN, CDR2 SVGIG (reference sequence). Trimming removed 2 bases at V and 4 bases at J, with 11 bases between. CDR3 size: 13 residues.